Following are 27 T cell receptor beta chains from one sample sequenced in a study of early T cells in non-severe SARS-CoV-2 infection. Via MiXCR, TCRdb re-called the 5' RACE reads, giving one row per CDR3 protein. The sample contains tens of thousands of distinct CDR3 sequences, about 15% of which appear only once. The sequencing here drew on whole blood, taken at baseline. Source of these receptors: an adult who was a healthcare worker with PCR-confirmed SARS-CoV-2 infection or an uninfected control (not recorded which).

The chain couples TRBV10-3 to TRBJ2-3; no definite D call. Germline V CDR1 and CDR2: ENHRY, SYGVKD. V lost 3 bases to trimming and J lost 1 base, with 5 bases between them. There are 13 residues in the CDR3. The CDR3 sequence: CAISETGTDTQYF. CDR3 DNA: TGTGCCATCAGTGAAACGGGCACAGATACGCAGTATTTT.

The chain uses TRBV29-1 and TRBJ2-5, with a tentative D call TRBD2 (5 bases). CDR3 size: 13 residues. The V end was cut by 6 bases, the J end by 5 bases, with 16 bases between. Germline CDR1 SQVTM, CDR2 ANQGSEA. The CDR3 spells CSVAWTLQETQYF. CDR3 nucleotides: TGCAGCGTCGCCTGGACTCTCCAGGAGACCCAGTACTTC.

The chain uses TRBV20-1 and TRBJ2-7, with 8 bases fitting TRBD2. Trimming cost V 5 bases and J 0 bases; bases outside gene matches: 3. CDR1 is DFQATT and CDR2 is SNEGSKA in the germline V gene (reference sequence). This CDR3 is built from 13 residues. The CDR3 sequence: CSAFSGASYEQYF. For the CDR3, the DNA is TGCAGTGCTTTTAGCGGGGCCTCCTACGAGCAGTACTTC.

This clonotype has just a few counts. The rearrangement joins TRBV7-2 to TRBJ1-1; D is undetermined. Germline loops: CDR1 SGHTA, CDR2 FQGNSA. This CDR3 is built from 14 residues. V was shortened by 6 bases and J by 6 bases, with 17 bases between the two germline ends. The CDR3 spells CASRSERAVSEAFF. DNA of the CDR3: TGTGCCAGCAGGAGCGAGAGGGCGGTCTCTGAAGCTTTCTTT. Supplemented by reference TRBV7-2 and TRBJ1-1, the full variable domain reads GAGVSQSPSNKVTEKGKDVELRCDPISGHTALYWYRQSLGQGLEFLIYFQGNSAPDKSGLPSDRFSAERTGGSVSTLTIQRTQQEDSAVYLCASRSERAVSEAFFGQGTRLTVV.

This rearrangement joins TRBV12-3 or TRBV12-4 to TRBJ2-5, with TRBD2 identical over 8 bases. The CDR3 is made up of 14 amino acids. The V gene end was trimmed by 5 bases and the J gene end by 3 bases; junction bases not matched to a gene: 5. In nucleotides, the CDR3 is TGTGCCAGCAGTCCAGGGACTAGGGAAGAGACCCAGTACTTC. Protein sequence: CASSPGTREETQYF.

This clonotype was detected a few times. This chain joins TRBV5-1 and TRBJ2-7, with 10 bases fitting TRBD1. The trim removed 4 bases at V and 6 bases at J, leaving 7 bases unmatched. In germline, CDR1 is SGHRS, CDR2 YFSETQ. CDR3 length: 14 amino acids. This CDR3 reads CASSPTGTGAEQYF. Here the CDR3 DNA reads TGCGCCAGCAGCCCGACCGGGACAGGGGCCGAGCAGTACTTC. Full variable domain (missing parts from reference TRBV5-1 and TRBJ2-7): KAGVTQTPRYLIKTRGQQVTLSCSPISGHRSVSWYQQTPGQGLQFLFEYFSETQRNKGNFPGRFSGRQFSNSRSEMNVSTLELGDSALYLCASSPTGTGAEQYFGPGTRLTVT.

This clonotype has more than one count but fewer than ten. The gene calls are TRBV12-3 or TRBV12-4 and TRBJ2-2; D unresolved. Trimming removed 6 bases at V and 0 bases at J, with 2 bases between. There are 12 residues in the CDR3. The DNA for the CDR3 is TGTGCCAGCAGACCGAACACCGGGGAGCTGTTTTTT. Residues: CASRPNTGELFF.

This chain uses TRBV5-1 with TRBJ2-5, with 12 positions matching TRBD2. With V trimmed by 4 bases and J by 6 bases, 7 bases remained unmatched. This CDR3 is 15 amino acids long. Germline values: CDR1 SGHRS, CDR2 YFSETQ. CDR3 bases: TGCGCCAGCAGCAAAACCGGGACTAGCGGGCAGACCCAGTACTTC. Protein: CASSKTGTSGQTQYF.

This clonotype was detected many times. This chain links TRBV20-1 with TRBJ1-2, with a tentative D call TRBD1 (5 bases). The V and J ends lost 0 bases and 2 bases respectively, with 10 bases between them. The V gene's germline CDR1 is DFQATT and CDR2 SNEGSKA (reference sequence). The CDR3 totals 14 residues. CDR3 in amino acids: CSARDRGRNYGYTF. The CDR3 DNA is TGCAGTGCTAGAGACCGGGGGAGGAACTATGGCTACACCTTC.

This clonotype has at least ten counts. This chain connects TRBV20-1 to TRBJ2-3; possibly TRBD1 or TRBD2 for D (6 bases each). Germline V gene sequence: CDR1 DFQATT, CDR2 SNEGSKA (reference sequence). V was shortened by 6 bases and J by 2 bases, with 15 bases between the two germline ends. The CDR3 has 14 residues. The DNA for the CDR3 is TGCAGTGCAGGGGGGTCTGGCAACACAGATACGCAGTATTTT. Translation gives CSAGGSGNTDTQYF.

The J gene is TRBJ2-5, the V gene TRBV9; D is undetermined. CDR3 size: 13 residues. V gave up 1 base and J gave up 3 bases, with 7 bases separating them. Looked up from germline, CDR1 is SGDLS and CDR2 is YYNGEE. The CDR3 loop is CASSVWAEETQYF. The CDR3 DNA reads as TGTGCCAGCAGCGTATGGGCTGAAGAGACCCAGTACTTC.

V usage is TRBV14 and J usage is TRBJ2-7; D gene uncertain. Germline V gene sequence: CDR1 SGHDN, CDR2 FVKESK. Trimming shortened V by 7 bases and J by 6 bases, and 16 bases separated the two germline ends. The CDR3 has 13 residues. The DNA for the CDR3 is TGTGCCAGCAACTCTCTCCCTCTGGGCGAGCAGTACTTC. This gives the protein CASNSLPLGEQYF.

The table lists this clonotype with a few counts. The rearrangement uses TRBV7-2 and TRBJ1-6; D remains unclear. The CDR3 runs 16 residues. V lost 1 base and J 2 bases, leaving 9 bases between the germline ends. Germline lookup yields CDR1 SGHTA and CDR2 FQGNSA. The CDR3 loop reads CASSLDDSPYNSPLHF. The CDR3 DNA reads as TGTGCCAGCAGCTTAGATGACTCCCCCTATAATTCACCCCTCCACTTT.

Concerning this clonotype: Since the CDR3 does not end with the conserved phenylalanine or tryptophan, this likely comes from a read error. This chain uses TRBV20-1 with TRBJ2-5, with D possibly being TRBD1 (7 bases). The CDR3 length is 13 residues. With 6 bases removed from V and 5 bases from J, the gap between germline ends came to 16 bases. The germline gives CDR1 DFQATT, CDR2 SNEGSKA (reference sequence). The CDR3 DNA reads TGCAGTGCCCGGAGGGGGCAGTGGGAGACCCAGTACTCC. It translates to CSARRGQWETQYS.

The sample holds a few counts of this clonotype. The CDR3 is CSASGFYNEQFF. CDR3 nucleotide sequence: TGCAGTGCGTCCGGATTCTACAATGAGCAGTTCTTC. The V call is TRBV20-1, the J call TRBJ2-1; the D is unclear. The CDR3 consists of 12 residues. Germline V gene sequence: CDR1 DFQATT, CDR2 SNEGSKA (reference sequence). Trimming left V 6 bases short and J 3 bases short, with 9 bases between.

This chain links TRBV24-1 with TRBJ2-7; D remains unclear. The CDR3 runs to 11 residues. Germline CDR1 KGHDR, CDR2 SFDVKD. Trimming stripped 3 bases from V and 8 bases from J, with 7 bases between. The CDR3, as DNA: TGTGCCACCAGTGATGGCGTCAAGCAGTACTTC. It translates to CATSDGVKQYF.

The chain employs TRBV6-2 or TRBV6-3 and TRBJ1-2, with 7 bases identical to TRBD1. Trimming took 5 bases from V and 4 from J; bases not matched to a gene: 7. In germline, CDR1 is MNHEY, CDR2 SVGEGT. The CDR3 contains 14 residues. The CDR3 nucleotides read TGTGCCAGCAGTGACAGGGATACTGGCTATGGCTACACCTTC. This encodes CASSDRDTGYGYTF.

In this sample, this clonotype turned up many times. J is TRBJ2-1 and V is TRBV6-2 or TRBV6-3, with 14 bases matching TRBD2. Germline V gene data show CDR1 as MNHEY and CDR2 as SVGEGT. The CDR3 loop spans 15 amino acids. J gave up 6 bases and V 6 bases, and 4 bases lay outside the gene matches. CDR3 sequence (DNA): TGTGCCAGCAGGCCGGGACTAGCGGGAGTCAATGAGCAGTTCTTC. Translated: CASRPGLAGVNEQFF.

This chain links TRBV27 with TRBJ2-3, with D hard to call. V lost 4 bases and J 0 bases, leaving 11 bases between the germline ends. The CDR3 has 15 residues. Per germline, CDR1 MNHEY and CDR2 SMNVEV (reference sequence). CDR3 coding DNA: TGTGCCAGCAGTTCTGCGGTGATAAGCACAGATACGCAGTATTTT. Protein: CASSSAVISTDTQYF.

By frequency in the sample, this clonotype is medium-sized (0.01 to 0.1%). This chain links TRBV7-9 with TRBJ2-7, with 8 positions matching TRBD2. With V trimmed by 5 bases and J by 7 bases, 13 bases remained unmatched. The CDR3 runs 15 residues. The germline V gene has CDR1 SEHNR and CDR2 FQNEAQ (reference sequence). The CDR3 protein is CASSAPGQREWEQYF. The CDR3 DNA follows: TGTGCCAGCAGCGCGCCCGGTCAGCGGGAGTGGGAGCAGTACTTC.

This clonotype has a handful of counts. This rearrangement joins TRBV20-1 to TRBJ2-3, with unresolved D. Looked up from germline, CDR1 is DFQATT and CDR2 is SNEGSKA (reference sequence). This CDR3 is 14 amino acids long. Trimming removed 1 base at V and 0 bases at J, with 8 bases between. CDR3 in DNA: TGCAGTGCTAGAGGCAAGGACAGCACAGATACGCAGTATTTT. Translated, it gives CSARGKDSTDTQYF.

This clonotype was seen more than once but under ten times. This chain links TRBV11-2 with TRBJ1-2; D uncertain. V was shortened by 1 base and J by 2 bases, with 8 bases between the two germline ends. CDR1 is SGHAT and CDR2 is FQNNGV in the germline V gene. The CDR3 is 14 amino acids. The CDR3 DNA is TGTGCCAGCAGCTTAGCGTCAGGAAACTATGGCTACACCTTC. Residues: CASSLASGNYGYTF.

There are a few counts of this clonotype. The rearrangement joins TRBV21-1 to TRBJ2-7. TRBV21-1 is tagged as a pseudogene. The CDR3 covers 16 residues. The CDR3 here is CASSRGLQANLYEQYF. In nucleotides, the CDR3 is TGTGCCAGCAGCAGAGGATTACAAGCTAATTTGTACGAGCAGTACTTC.

This clonotype was picked up a small number of times. The rearrangement uses TRBV9 and TRBJ2-2; D remains ambiguous. The V gene's germline CDR1 is SGDLS and CDR2 YYNGEE. The CDR3 sequence is 13 residues long. The V gene lost 2 bases and the J gene lost 5 bases, with 7 bases spanning the gap. DNA of the CDR3: TGTGCCAGCAGCGTCCTCGCAACCGGGGAGCTGTTTTTT. Protein product: CASSVLATGELFF.

The chain has TRBV28 and TRBJ1-1, with D perhaps matching TRBD1 (5 bases). This CDR3 is built from 14 residues. CDR1 MDHEN and CDR2 SYDVKM come from the germline V gene. V was pared by 2 bases and J by 7 bases, with 14 bases between. CDR3 sequence: CASSLTGLVGEAFF. The CDR3 DNA follows: TGTGCCAGCAGTTTAACGGGGCTCGTTGGTGAAGCTTTCTTT.

This clonotype was observed a few times. The V call is TRBV7-2, the J call TRBJ1-1; unclear D gene. Trimming removed 1 base from V and 3 bases from J, with 12 bases in between. Germline V gene data show CDR1 as SGHTA and CDR2 as FQGNSA. The CDR3 has 15 residues. The CDR3: CASSLEVGWDTEAFF. The CDR3 bases are TGTGCCAGCAGCTTAGAGGTGGGATGGGACACTGAAGCTTTCTTT. Supplemented by reference TRBV7-2 and TRBJ1-1, the full variable domain reads GAGVSQSPSNKVTEKGKDVELRCDPISGHTALYWYRQSLGQGLEFLIYFQGNSAPDKSGLPSDRFSAERTGGSVSTLTIQRTQQEDSAVYLCASSLEVGWDTEAFFGQGTRLTVV.

V usage is TRBV5-8 and J usage is TRBJ2-7, with 11 positions matching TRBD2. The CDR3 totals 16 residues. Germline trimming cut 4 bases from V and 4 bases from J; bases unmatched to any gene: 10. The germline gives CDR1 SGHTS, CDR2 YDEGEE. The CDR3 DNA is TGTGCCAGCAGCGAGTTCGGGACTAGCGGATATTACGAGCAGTACTTC. Translated, it gives CASSEFGTSGYYEQYF. The full variable domain, its missing parts supplied by reference TRBV5-8 and TRBJ2-7, is EAGVTQSPTHLIKTRGQQATLRCSPISGHTSVYWYQQALGLGLQFLLWYDEGEERNRGNFPPRFSGRQFPNYSSELNVNALELEDSALYLCASSEFGTSGYYEQYFGPGTRLTVT.